The 28 T cell receptor beta chains presented below share a single source sample, sequenced in a study of blood T cell repertoires in COVID-19. Assay used: immunoSEQ multiplex PCR; TCRdb lists only in-frame clones, some missing. This table has around 370,000 clones, over 80% appearing once. Sequences were obtained from peripheral blood. These receptors were taken from a woman in her 50s with COVID-19, enrolled during active disease.

The V and J genes are TRBV27 and TRBJ2-3, with D unclear. This CDR3 is 14 amino acids long. Per germline, CDR1 MNHEY and CDR2 SMNVEV (reference sequence). The V end lost 2 bases, the J end lost 0 bases, and 6 bases lay between the germline ends. CDR3 sequence (DNA): TGTGCCAGCAGTTTACTAGATAGCACAGATACGCAGTATTTT. It is translated as CASSLLDSTDTQYF.

This clone was counted once. J is TRBJ2-1 and V is TRBV7-9, with 11 bases fitting TRBD2. The ends lost 2 bases at V and 8 bases at J; junction bases unmatched: 5. CDR1 and CDR2 (germline): SEHNR, FQNEAQ (reference sequence). The CDR3 length is 15 residues. The DNA of the CDR3 is TGTGCCAGCAGCTTACTCGGGACTAGCGGCGATGAGCAGTTCTTC. Translated, it gives CASSLLGTSGDEQFF.

The chain combines TRBV18 with TRBJ1-1; TRBD1 matches 7 bases. The CDR3 spans 13 residues. Germline-derived CDR1 and CDR2 are KGHSH and LQKENI. The J segment lost 11 bases and the V segment lost 3 bases, leaving 9 bases of the junction unmatched. The CDR3 DNA sequence: TGTGCCAGCTCACCGCAACAGGGGAGTGGTGCTTTCTTT. Its protein product is CASSPQQGSGAFF.

This clone was seen only a few times. The rearrangement links TRBV14 to TRBJ2-5, with 8 bases lining up with TRBD1. Germline CDR1 is SGHDN and CDR2 is FVKESK. The CDR3 runs 14 residues. The ends lost 3 bases at V and 2 bases at J; junction bases unmatched: 2. CDR3 nucleotides: TGTGCCAGCAGCCATGGGGACAGGCAAGAGACCCAGTACTTC. Its protein is CASSHGDRQETQYF.

The chain uses TRBV10-2 and TRBJ1-6, with D perhaps matching TRBD1 (6 bases). Germline CDR1 WSHSY, CDR2 SAAADI. The CDR3 has 12 residues. V was trimmed by 10 bases and J by 10 bases, leaving 14 bases between them. CDR3 region: CATLGQGSPLHF. The CDR3 region has the DNA TGCGCCACCTTGGGGCAGGGGTCACCCCTCCACTTT.

The chain couples TRBV6-1 to TRBJ1-1; maybe TRBD1 (6 bases). Germline CDR1 MNHNS, CDR2 SASEGT. V was cut by 2 bases and J by 10 bases, with 23 bases left in between. The CDR3 is 16 residues long. The CDR3, as DNA: TGTGCCAGCAGTGAAAATCGGGGGGTACAGGGCCGCGGAGCTTTCTTT. It translates to CASSENRGVQGRGAFF.

V gene TRBV21-1 combines with J gene TRBJ2-1; the table's TRBD2 call for D was not verified on the DNA. TRBV21-1 is a pseudogene. The CDR3 sequence is 10 residues long. DNA for the CDR3: TGTGCCAGAGGACTCAATGAGCAGTTCTTC. Translating gives CARGLNEQFF.

J is TRBJ2-5 and V is TRBV24-1; 8 bases fit TRBD2. Germline CDR1 reads KGHDR; CDR2 reads SFDVKD. The CDR3 totals 13 residues. The J segment lost 5 bases and the V segment lost 6 bases, leaving 4 bases of the junction unmatched. The DNA for the CDR3 is TGTGCCACCAGTCCAGCGGGAGACGAGACCCAGTACTTC. As protein: CATSPAGDETQYF.

This chain connects TRBV29-1 to TRBJ1-3; weak D call: TRBD1 (6 bases). Trimming stripped 4 bases from V and 9 bases from J, with 19 bases between. In germline, CDR1 is SQVTM, CDR2 ANQGSEA. CDR3 length: 14 amino acids. CDR3 nucleotide sequence: TGCAGCGTTGGGACCCGGGGGGCCCATGGCACCATATATTTT. Translating it yields CSVGTRGAHGTIYF.

This sequence joins TRBV5-4 and TRBJ2-7, with D tentatively TRBD1 (6 bases). The CDR3 length is 15 residues. Trimming left V 3 bases short and J 0 bases short, with 13 bases between. The V gene's germline CDR1 is SGHNT and CDR2 YYREEE (reference sequence). The CDR3: CASSSIGQNSYEQYF. The CDR3 DNA is TGTGCCAGCAGCTCCATAGGACAGAACTCCTACGAGCAGTACTTC.

The chain has TRBV5-8 and TRBJ1-1, with D perhaps TRBD1 (5 bases). The length of the CDR3 is 14 residues. The V end was cut by 0 bases, the J end by 0 bases, with 6 bases between. Germline V gives CDR1 SGHTS, CDR2 YDEGEE. The CDR3 DNA sequence: TGTGCCAGCAGCTTGGGGGGCCTGAACACTGAAGCTTTCTTT. It specifies CASSLGGLNTEAFF. The entire variable domain, with the rest obtained from reference TRBV5-8 and TRBJ1-1, is as follows: EAGVTQSPTHLIKTRGQQATLRCSPISGHTSVYWYQQALGLGLQFLLWYDEGEERNRGNFPPRFSGRQFPNYSSELNVNALELEDSALYLCASSLGGLNTEAFFGQGTRLTVV.

The J gene is TRBJ1-1, the V gene TRBV5-4; D possibly corresponds to TRBD1 (5 bases). Deletions cut 3 bases from V and 0 bases from J, with 12 bases between. CDR1 SGHNT and CDR2 YYREEE come from the germline V gene (reference sequence). The CDR3 is 15 residues long. CDR3 in amino acids: CASSWNRGVNTEAFF. As DNA, the CDR3 is TGTGCCAGCAGCTGGAACCGGGGGGTGAACACTGAAGCTTTCTTT.

Concerning this clone itself: Other DNA sequences in the sample encode the same CDR3. This CDR3 reads CSASLSSYEQYF. The CDR3 DNA sequence: TGCAGTGCTAGTCTTAGCTCCTACGAGCAGTACTTC. The chain links TRBV20-1 to TRBJ2-7; no firm D call. The V gene's germline CDR1 is DFQATT and CDR2 SNEGSKA (reference sequence). The germline V and J ends were trimmed by 3 bases and 0 bases, with 6 bases remaining between them. CDR3 size: 12 residues.

V and J are TRBV5-1 and TRBJ1-5, with no clear D. V was clipped by 0 bases and J by 2 bases, with 12 bases between them. The V gene's germline CDR1 is SGHRS and CDR2 YFSETQ. The CDR3 sequence is 16 residues long. CDR3 nucleotide sequence: TGCGCCAGCAGCTTGGACGGCAAAGCGGGCAATCAGCCCCAGCATTTT. Its translation is CASSLDGKAGNQPQHF.

The chain combines TRBV5-1 with TRBJ2-2, with D tentatively TRBD1 (6 bases). The CDR3 covers 13 residues. Germline CDR1 and CDR2: SGHRS and YFSETQ. V was cut by 3 bases and J by 4 bases, with 7 bases left in between. In DNA, the CDR3 is TGCGCCAGCAGCTCGGACAGCACCGGGGAGCTGTTTTTT. Amino acid sequence: CASSSDSTGELFF. Supplemented by reference TRBV5-1 and TRBJ2-2, the full variable domain reads KAGVTQTPRYLIKTRGQQVTLSCSPISGHRSVSWYQQTPGQGLQFLFEYFSETQRNKGNFPGRFSGRQFSNSRSEMNVSTLELGDSALYLCASSSDSTGELFFGEGSRLTVL.

For the CDR3, the DNA is TGTGCCACCAGTGATGGACTAGCGGACTCCTACAATGAGCAGTTCTTC. Protein: CATSDGLADSYNEQFF. The rearrangement links TRBV24-1 to TRBJ2-1; 10 bases map to TRBD2. This CDR3 is 16 amino acids long. V dropped 3 bases and J dropped 0; count of bases not matched to a gene: 1. Germline-derived CDR1 and CDR2 are KGHDR and SFDVKD.

This clone was found once. The rearrangement uses TRBV24-1 and TRBJ2-5; 7 bases agree with TRBD2. The CDR3 runs to 17 residues. The V segment lost 5 bases and the J segment 5 bases; nucleotides outside the gene matches: 16. Germline V gene data show CDR1 as KGHDR and CDR2 as SFDVKD. CDR3 bases: TGTGCCACCAGTGGGGAGCCTATTAGCGGGTTCGGGGAGACCCAGTACTTC. Translated, it gives CATSGEPISGFGETQYF.

The genes are TRBV29-1 and TRBJ1-5, with 7 bases matching TRBD1. The junction had 3 bases not matched to a gene; V was cut back by 4 bases and J by 6 bases. This CDR3 is built from 12 residues. Germline V gene data show CDR1 as SQVTM and CDR2 as ANQGSEA. The DNA of the CDR3 is TGCAGCGTTGGGGCAGGGGGTCAGCCCCAGCATTTT. This encodes CSVGAGGQPQHF.

V usage is TRBV18 and J usage is TRBJ1-1, with D possibly matching TRBD1 (5 bases). This CDR3 has 15 amino acids. The V gene lost 4 bases and the J gene lost 1 base, with 13 bases spanning the gap. Germline CDR1 is KGHSH and CDR2 is LQKENI. CDR3 in amino acids: CASSRGGYGNTEAFF. The CDR3 bases are TGTGCCAGCTCACGCGGGGGTTACGGGAACACTGAAGCTTTCTTT.

V and J are TRBV19 and TRBJ2-6; a possible D gene is TRBD1 (6 bases). Germline loops: CDR1 LNHDA, CDR2 SQIVND (reference sequence). The CDR3 covers 17 residues. V shed 2 bases and J shed 0 bases, with 11 bases lying between them. CDR3 DNA: TGTGCCAGTAGTATAACGGGGACACACTCTGGGGCCAACGTCCTGACTTTC. It codes for CASSITGTHSGANVLTF.

This chain links TRBV6-2 or TRBV6-3 with TRBJ2-3; TRBD1 might be the D (6 bases). Germline lookup yields CDR1 MNHEY and CDR2 SVGEGT. The CDR3 sequence is 16 residues long. The V end lost 6 bases, the J end lost 0 bases, and 16 bases lay between the germline ends. The CDR3 loop is CASSLGTTWSTDTQYF. CDR3 DNA sequence: TGTGCCAGCAGCCTTGGGACAACCTGGAGCACAGATACGCAGTATTTT.

This rearrangement joins TRBV7-3 to TRBJ2-4, with D maybe TRBD1 (6 bases). The V gene's germline CDR1 is SGHTA and CDR2 FQGTGA. The V end was cut by 5 bases, the J end by 6 bases, with 20 bases between. The CDR3 totals 16 residues. Written as DNA, the CDR3 is TGTGCCAGCAGCCCCAGCTACGGCAGGGGTGTAAACATTCAGTACTTC. Translating gives CASSPSYGRGVNIQYF.

The chain is built from TRBV4-2 and TRBJ1-3; D may be TRBD1 (5 bases). The CDR3 is made up of 17 amino acids. Germline V gene sequence: CDR1 LGHNA, CDR2 YNFKEQ. The V and J ends lost 0 bases and 1 base respectively, with 13 bases between them. This CDR3 is CASSQDSFQGSGNTIYF. The CDR3 region has the DNA TGTGCCAGCAGCCAAGATAGTTTTCAGGGATCTGGAAACACCATATATTTT.

V gene TRBV6-1 combines with J gene TRBJ2-4; no clear D gene. The CDR3 is 15 amino acids. V lost 3 bases to trimming and J lost 1 base, with 10 bases between them. Germline CDR1 MNHNS, CDR2 SASEGT. In nucleotides, the CDR3 is TGTGCCAGCAGTGAGGAGACGTTGGCCAAAAACATTCAGTACTTC. This sequence encodes CASSEETLAKNIQYF.

The rearrangement joins TRBV3-1 (or the pseudogene TRBV3-2) to TRBJ1-4, with 11 bases matching TRBD1. V gave up 4 bases and J gave up 8 bases; unmatched junction bases: 6. Per germline, CDR1 LGHDT and CDR2 YNNKEL (reference sequence). The CDR3 loop spans 15 amino acids. In nucleotides, the CDR3 is TGTGCCAGCAGCCCGACCGGGACAGGGGGAGAAAAACTGTTTTTT. Translated, it gives CASSPTGTGGEKLFF.

The chain recombines TRBV30 with TRBJ2-5; TRBD2 aligns across 11 bases. The V segment lost 2 bases and the J segment 7 bases; nucleotides outside the gene matches: 9. This CDR3 spans 15 amino acids. CDR1 is GTSNPN and CDR2 is SVGIG in the germline V gene (reference sequence). The CDR3 spells CAWSTLTSGVGTQYF. In nucleotides, the CDR3 is TGTGCCTGGAGTACCTTGACTAGCGGGGTCGGGACCCAGTACTTC.

The sample holds a few counts of this clone. The chain carries TRBV6-1 and TRBJ2-7; 9 bases agree with TRBD1. Trimming took 5 bases from V and 6 from J; bases not matched to a gene: 11. Germline V gene lookup returns CDR1 MNHNS and CDR2 SASEGT. This CDR3 is built from 15 residues. CDR3 in amino acids: CASSITGQGLGEQYF. The CDR3 DNA is TGTGCCAGCAGTATTACGGGACAGGGTTTGGGCGAGCAGTACTTC.

The CDR3 reads CASSFDRLSSYEQYF. The CDR3 bases are TGTGCCAGCAGCTTTGATCGCCTGAGCTCCTACGAGCAGTACTTC. The chain is built from TRBV11-2 and TRBJ2-7; D is unclear. This CDR3 comprises 15 residues. Trimming left V 3 bases short and J 0 bases short, with 12 bases between. In germline, CDR1 is SGHAT, CDR2 FQNNGV.